This T cell receptor (beta chain) was retrieved from a study of T cells in Graves' hyperthyroidism and ophthalmopathy. Overall study context: Peripheral blood sampling occurred at initial diagnosis, before any treatment. Study-wide points: The model made its ophthalmopathy prediction, and onset followed a median around 6.9 months later.

The CDR3 length is 15 residues. V lost 0 bases to trimming and J lost 1 base, with 10 bases between them. Germline values: CDR1 SGHRS, CDR2 YFSETQ. There were TCR beta CDR3 regions amplified from RNA transcripts. First-round RT-PCR targeting the TCR CDR3 was performed with the HTBI primer set. TCRdb passed the multiplex PCR reads through MiXCR, listing each CDR3 protein once. The sample carries some 200,000 distinct CDR3 sequences, 17% recorded once. The hyperthyroidism was newly diagnosed and had lasted under 2 months; the patients were aged 18 to 65. Lactation, pregnancy, other autoimmune disease or uncontrolled infection excluded patients. A note on this clonotype: Its antigen is not known.

Input material: blood. The rearrangement joins TRBV5-1 to TRBJ1-1; D unresolved. The sequence was collected from a man in his fifties or sixties with Graves' hyperthyroidism. DNA of the CDR3: TGCGCCAGCAGCTTGGAGGCTCCGGGGAACACTGAAGCTTTCTTT. Its translation is CASSLEAPGNTEAFF.